This T cell receptor beta chain was recovered during a study of blood T cell repertoires in COVID-19. Study context: From the United States, Italy and Spain came samples of acute and convalescent COVID-19.

Original methodology: Amplifying reference gene primers gave estimates of nucleated cell counts. This table comes from immunoSEQ multiplex PCR, and its TCRdb copy is limited to in-frame clones, with some not included. V, J and clone size reflect that table, while D and trimming were determined from the DNA. The sample shows approximately 170,000 clones, just under 85% of them seen only once. The table lists this clone with many counts. Per the germline V gene, CDR1 is SGHNT and CDR2 is YYREEE (reference sequence). V gave up 5 bases and J gave up 0 bases, with 10 bases separating them. The CDR3 has 14 amino acids.

The sample consisted of peripheral blood. J is TRBJ2-3 and V is TRBV5-4, with TRBD1 as a possible D gene (6 bases). The sequence derives from an elderly woman with COVID-19, enrolled during active disease. CDR3 sequence reads: CASRFDRSTDTQYF. DNA of the CDR3: TGTGCCAGCAGATTCGACAGGAGCACAGATACGCAGTATTTT.